This record concerns one T cell receptor (beta chain) sequence. In its sample, this clonotype was seen a few times. Its antigen has not been determined. No base quality information exists; no much larger clone differs at one position. The sample's treatment or condition label is to be understood as: approximately nine-day PBMC culture with coronavirus spike peptide pools or control peptides (ViraFEST assay). The ViraFEST assay, used in the study, expanded antigen-specific T cells with peptide pools and then identified the expanded clonotypes through TCR sequencing. The convalescent patients' positive SARS-CoV-2 PCR tests fell between March and December 2020, which was before the Alpha, Beta and Delta variants emerged in the United States. Each well held around 2 million PBMCs cultured in IMDM containing roughly 5.5% human AB serum and 9 to 10 IU/ml IL-2, with 7.5 to 10 ug/ml peptide pools added. Half of the culture medium was replaced with fresh IL-2-containing medium on days 3 and 7. After 10 days of culture, CD4+ T cells were isolated by negative selection with the EasySep CD4+ T cell isolation kit. PBMCs were separated from whole blood using Ficoll-Paque Plus gradient centrifugation and then either used fresh or cryopreserved at -140C. Each culture condition was generally run in triplicate wells.

This record comes from a study of vaccination and CD4 T cells after COVID-19 (dated by TCRdb to between 2020 and 2023). With regard to the full study: SARS-CoV-2 positivity had been established in the convalescent patients by nasal swab PCR, and mild disease was recorded in several of these patients and severe disease in one. For stimulating the cultures, overlapping spike peptide pools were used, derived from SARS-CoV-2 as well as from the common cold coronaviruses HCoV-NL63, HCoV-OC43 and HCoV-229E. Post-COVID blood samples from convalescent patients were collected a median of roughly 100 days after diagnosis, with a range of roughly 30 to 170 days. The spike-specific CD4+ TCR repertoire was compared before and after mRNA vaccination in over 9 COVID-19 convalescent patients and several infection-naive healthy vaccine recipients. Post-vaccine blood samples were obtained a median of around 74 days after the second vaccine dose, with a range of 14 to 241 days. As controls, cultures received a CEFX viral epitope pool (the positive control), an HIV-1 Nef peptide pool (the negative control), or no peptide at all. Six males and four females were included in the convalescent cohort, with two Hispanic individuals, seven Caucasians, two Asians and one multiracial person represented. Participants received two doses of either the Pfizer-BioNTech BNT162b2 vaccine (n=8) or the Moderna mRNA-1273 vaccine (n=2).

What the study reported, not specific to this receptor: An increase in the median number of SARS-CoV-2-reactive clonotypes from approximately 21 after infection to 38 after vaccination was observed, but the change was not found to be significant. Of the vaccine-specific clones in convalescent patients, 304 of 307, or nearly all, reacted only to SARS-CoV-2 spike and did not cross-react with common cold coronaviruses. In convalescent patients, a median about 90% of post-vaccine SARS-CoV-2-reactive clones were detected only after vaccination, and vaccine-specific priming was suggested by this finding. Relatively few convalescent patients were included in the study, and early timepoints after natural infection were not analyzed.

Reading from cysteine to phenylalanine, the CDR3 counts 14 amino acids. Only CDR3 DNA is held: 42 bases, read in frame from base 1. The germline V gene (reference sequence) sets CDR1 to SGHNT and CDR2 to YYREEE. The V end loses 0 bases and the J end loses 4 bases, and a stretch of 10 bases separates them. Preparation of the library involved PCR. At the Johns Hopkins FTIC core, DNA from the cultured CD4+ T cells underwent TCR sequencing with the Oncomine TCR Beta short-read assay. The QIAamp micro DNA kit was used to extract genomic DNA from the cultured CD4+ T cells. Oncomine TCR Beta libraries made from cultured CD4+ T cells were pooled using unique dual indexes and sequenced on an Illumina iSeq 100. For the original study's pipeline: Non-productive sequences were removed, and CDR3s not starting with C, not ending with F or W, or shorter than 7 amino acids were discarded. Antigen-specific clonotypes were identified with the MANAFEST web application by comparing peptide-stimulated wells with reference and other culture wells. Positive clones required FDR below 0.05, an odds ratio above 5, and productive frequency above 0.1% in at least two of three replicate wells. A clonotype was classed as cross-reactive if the clonotype showed significant expansion both in SARS-CoV-2 spike wells and in at least one common cold coronavirus spike condition. CDR3 homology was assessed with Levenshtein distances (stringdist) and unrooted phylogenetic trees (ape) in R version 3.6.1. TCRdb redid the processing of the public reads, applying fastp at Q25 and MiXCR, and retained in-frame beta chains. For every CDR3 protein sequence, its rows merge into one entry that carries the most common genes and DNA. V and J calls and clone size were set by TCRdb, not the authors. Across this sample there are almost 15,000 distinct CDR3 sequences, with approximately 50% seen only once. The leading ten clones occupy roughly 4.4% of the sample.

Here the chain combines TRBV5-4 and TRBJ1-1, and TRBD1 may be the D gene, going by 6 matching bases. The sample in question was CD4+ T cells from blood, cultured in vitro, obtained before SARS-CoV-2 vaccination. The clonotype comes from a human donor who had recovered from COVID-19. The CDR3 region reads CASSLVGGRTEAFF. The nucleotides are TGTGCCAGCAGCTTGGTAGGGGGTCGCACTGAAGCTTTCTTT. The variable domain in full, with residues beyond the CDR3 obtained from the reference TRBV5-4 and TRBJ1-1 genes, is ETGVTQSPTHLIKTRGQQVTLRCSSQSGHNTVSWYQQALGQGPQFIFQYYREEENGRGNFPPRFSGLQFPNYSSELNVNALELDDSALYLCASSLVGGRTEAFFGQGTRLTVV.